This is a list of T cell receptor beta chains from one sample in a study of technical replicates of blood from a few donors. TCRdb's table, derived via immunoSEQ multiplex PCR, lists solely in-frame clones and lacks some. The repertoire includes 91,000 or so clones, 95% of them detected once, and around 0.21% sits in the top ten. Sample: T cells isolated from PBMCs. The origin of the receptors is a human donor in good health. CDR3s include the opening cysteine and the closing phenylalanine or tryptophan. D genes are given only for firm matches. Expanded clones get a size class; other rows say once, few or many, or leave the size out.

CDR3 DNA: TGTGCCAGCAGACTGACTTCGAACACCGGGGAGCTGTTTTTT
CDR3 protein: CASRLTSNTGELFF
clone size: NA
J gene: TRBJ2-2
D gene: NA
V gene: TRBV28

CDR3 DNA: TGTGCCAGCAGCCTGACAACGGGGGTCCTCTTTGGGGCCAACGTCCTGACTTTC
CDR3 protein: CASSLTTGVLFGANVLTF
clone size: NA
J gene: TRBJ2-6
D gene: NA
V gene: TRBV14

CDR3 DNA: TGTGCCAGTAGTATGGGGTACGGCGGGAGCTCCTACAATGAGCAGTTCTTC
CDR3 protein: CASSMGYGGSSYNEQFF
clone size: NA
J gene: TRBJ2-1
D gene: TRBD2
V gene: TRBV19

CDR3 DNA: TGTGCCAGCAGTTACTCCGGACAGGGATGGAATGAAAAACTGTTTTTT
CDR3 protein: CASSYSGQGWNEKLFF
clone size: NA
J gene: TRBJ1-4
D gene: TRBD1
V gene: TRBV6-6

CDR3 DNA: TGTGCCAGCAGTTCCTCGACAGGGGGCTCCTACAATGAGCAGTTCTTC
CDR3 protein: CASSSSTGGSYNEQFF
clone size: NA
J gene: TRBJ2-1
D gene: TRBD1
V gene: TRBV6-5

CDR3 DNA: TGTGCCAGCAGTTACTCAGGGGGCGAAGCTTTCTTT
CDR3 protein: CASSYSGGEAFF
clone size: NA
J gene: TRBJ1-1
D gene: TRBD1
V gene: TRBV6-5

CDR3 DNA: TGTGCCAGCATCCTAGGACAGGGGAACTATGGCTACACCTTC
CDR3 protein: CASILGQGNYGYTF
clone size: once
J gene: TRBJ1-2
D gene: TRBD1
V gene: TRBV6-1

CDR3 DNA: TGTGCCAGCAGTGAAGCGGGACTAGCGGGAGCTTACACCGGGGAGCTGTTTTTT
CDR3 protein: CASSEAGLAGAYTGELFF
clone size: NA
J gene: TRBJ2-2
D gene: TRBD2
V gene: TRBV2

CDR3 DNA: TGTGCCAGCAGCCAGAGGGACAGCGTTTACACAGATACGCAGTATTTT
CDR3 protein: CASSQRDSVYTDTQYF
clone size: NA
J gene: TRBJ2-3
D gene: TRBD1
V gene: TRBV14

CDR3 DNA: TGTGCCAGCAGCTTCCCCCCAGGGGTAGTCTCCTACAATGAGCAGTTCTTC
CDR3 protein: CASSFPPGVVSYNEQFF
clone size: NA
J gene: TRBJ2-1
D gene: NA
V gene: TRBV7-6

CDR3 DNA: TGTGCCAGTAGTATAGATCGAGCAGGGGTGACTCAGCCCCAGCATTTT
CDR3 protein: CASSIDRAGVTQPQHF
clone size: NA
J gene: TRBJ1-5
D gene: NA
V gene: TRBV19

CDR3 DNA: TGTGCCAGCAGCTTGAGGAGGGGGCCTGACTATGGCTACACCTTC
CDR3 protein: CASSLRRGPDYGYTF
clone size: NA
J gene: TRBJ1-2
D gene: TRBD1
V gene: TRBV7-9

CDR3 DNA: TGTGCCAGCAGTTTGGGCTTTACAGGGTTACGGAGACAAGAGACCCAGTACTTC
CDR3 protein: CASSLGFTGLRRQETQYF
clone size: once
J gene: TRBJ2-5
D gene: NA
V gene: TRBV28

CDR3 DNA: TGTGCCAGCAGCGCCGGACAGGGGGTCAGCAGTCAGCCCCAGCATTTT
CDR3 protein: CASSAGQGVSSQPQHF
clone size: NA
J gene: TRBJ1-5
D gene: TRBD1
V gene: TRBV7-8

CDR3 DNA: TGTGCCAGTAGTTCCCCCAATTTAGAGACCCAGTACTTC
CDR3 protein: CASSSPNLETQYF
clone size: NA
J gene: TRBJ2-5
D gene: NA
V gene: TRBV19

CDR3 DNA: TGTGCCAGCAGCTTAATCTTTCAGGGAGGGCAGACCCAGTACTTC
CDR3 protein: CASSLIFQGGQTQYF
clone size: NA
J gene: TRBJ2-5
D gene: TRBD2
V gene: TRBV7-9

CDR3 DNA: TGTGCCAGCAGTTCATGGGGGCGACTCTTCCAAGAGACCCAGTACTTC
CDR3 protein: CASSSWGRLFQETQYF
clone size: NA
J gene: TRBJ2-5
D gene: NA
V gene: TRBV2

CDR3 DNA: TGTGCCAGCAGTGTTAGGACATTCCCTGTGGATGGGGACACTGAAGCTTTCTTT
CDR3 protein: CASSVRTFPVDGDTEAFF
clone size: NA
J gene: TRBJ1-1
D gene: NA
V gene: TRBV2

CDR3 DNA: TGTGCCAGCAGCCAATGGGAGCACACCATATATTTT
CDR3 protein: CASSQWEHTIYF
clone size: NA
J gene: TRBJ1-3
D gene: NA
V gene: TRBV5-6

CDR3 DNA: TGCAGCGTTGAAAGACTAGCGGGAGGGCTGGAGACCCAGTACTTC
CDR3 protein: CSVERLAGGLETQYF
clone size: NA
J gene: TRBJ2-5
D gene: TRBD2
V gene: TRBV29-1

CDR3 DNA: TGTGCCAGCAGCATAGGACAGGGCCAAAGGAACGAGCAGTACTTC
CDR3 protein: CASSIGQGQRNEQYF
clone size: NA
J gene: TRBJ2-7
D gene: TRBD1
V gene: TRBV7-9

CDR3 DNA: TGTGCCAGCAGCTTCTACACAGATACGCAGTATTTT
CDR3 protein: CASSFYTDTQYF
clone size: NA
J gene: TRBJ2-3
D gene: NA
V gene: TRBV7-8

CDR3 DNA: TGCGCCAGCAGCTCTGACAGTGGGCAAGGCATCGGGGAGCTGTTTTTT
CDR3 protein: CASSSDSGQGIGELFF
clone size: NA
J gene: TRBJ2-2
D gene: NA
V gene: TRBV5-1